This passage covers 29 T cell receptor beta chains from one sample sequenced in a study of T cells expressing NK-cell markers (dated by TCRdb to 2019 to 2021). The library was obtained by 5' RACE. Sequenced on an Illumina HiSeq 2000. Reads reprocessed by TCRdb are summarized as one entry per CDR3 protein sequence, and DNA is absent. The table for this sample lists a few hundred thousand distinct CDR3 sequences. The top ten clonotypes cover roughly 5.5% of the sample. The sample consisted of blood T cells: a sorted CD56 or NKG2C T cell subset, CD4+ or CD8+ T cells, or bulk PBMC T cells (not recorded which). The receptors here all came from a man aged 18-75 years in good health.

The chain uses TRBV5-1 and TRBJ1-6; no DNA is available, so the TRBD1 call from TCRdb remains unchecked. This CDR3 is 15 amino acids long. Germline CDR1 is SGHRS and CDR2 is YFSETQ. The CDR3: CASSLGQGIISPLHF.

This rearrangement joins TRBV5-1 to TRBJ2-6; the D call of TRBD1 rests on TCRdb alone, since no DNA is present to check it. This CDR3 comprises 17 residues. Germline V gene lookup returns CDR1 SGHRS and CDR2 YFSETQ. The CDR3 is CASGDGQGALGANVLTF.

The chain's CDR3 is CATSRDRAGGIYEQYF. V is TRBV15 and J is TRBJ2-7; lacking DNA, the TRBD1 call made by TCRdb goes unchecked. The CDR3 is 16 residues long. From germline, CDR1 is LNHNV and CDR2 YYDKDF (reference sequence).

The J gene is TRBJ2-5, the V gene TRBV2; the D call of TRBD2 rests on TCRdb alone, since no DNA is present to check it. The CDR3 is 16 amino acids. Germline loops: CDR1 SNHLY, CDR2 FYNNEI. The CDR3 reads CASSEGETSVGETQYF.

The J gene is TRBJ2-2, the V gene TRBV28; no DNA is available, so the TRBD1 call from TCRdb remains unchecked. The CDR3 has 14 residues. Germline CDR1 MDHEN, CDR2 SYDVKM. The CDR3 reads CATGQGLNTGELFF. The complete variable domain, with remaining parts taken from reference TRBV28 and TRBJ2-2, reads DVKVTQSSRYLVKRTGEKVFLECVQDMDHENMFWYRQDPGLGLRLIYFSYDVKMKEKGDIPEGYSVSREKKERFSLILESASTNQTSMYLCATGQGLNTGELFFGEGSRLTVL.

The genes are TRBV7-6 and TRBJ2-7; without DNA, the TCRdb call of TRBD1 cannot be checked. Germline CDR1 is SGHVS and CDR2 is FNYEAQ. This CDR3 comprises 15 residues. The chain's CDR3 is CASSSRPGTAYEQYF. Complete variable domain (other parts from reference TRBV7-6 and TRBJ2-7): GAGVSQSPRYKVTKRGQDVALRCDPISGHVSLYWYRQALGQGPEFLTYFNYEAQQDKSGLPNDRFSAERPEGSISTLTIQRTEQRDSAMYRCASSSRPGTAYEQYFGPGTRLTVT.

The J gene is TRBJ2-6, the V gene TRBV4-2; as DNA is missing, the TRBD1 call by TCRdb cannot be tested. The CDR3 totals 18 residues. Germline-derived CDR1 and CDR2 are LGHNA and YNFKEQ. CDR3 in amino acids: CASSPAGTGGSGANVLTF.

The chain joins TRBV3-1 to TRBJ2-1; TCRdb's D call, TRBD2, is unchecked because there is no DNA. Looked up from germline, CDR1 is LGHDT and CDR2 is YNNKEL (reference sequence). The CDR3 is made up of 17 amino acids. CDR3 sequence: CASSQAARAGGRNEQFF.

Here the CDR3 reads CASRRGGVAQETQYF. The V call is TRBV11-2, the J call TRBJ2-5; the TCRdb D gene call, TRBD2, has no DNA to confirm it. Germline CDR1 reads SGHAT; CDR2 reads FQNNGV. CDR3 length: 15 amino acids.

This sequence joins TRBV20-1 and TRBJ2-3. This CDR3 is built from 11 residues. Germline CDR1 is DFQATT and CDR2 is SNEGSKA (reference sequence). CDR3 sequence: CSAPVIDTQYF.

The V call is TRBV6-1, the J call TRBJ2-5; TCRdb's assignment of TRBD1 cannot be checked, as there is no DNA. Per the germline V gene, CDR1 is MNHNS and CDR2 is SASEGT. This CDR3 comprises 14 residues. CDR3 in amino acids: CASSRDREQETQYF.

The chain combines TRBV7-8 with TRBJ2-7. Germline CDR1 and CDR2: SGHVS and FQNEAQ. The CDR3 has 13 amino acids. CDR3 residues: CASSLFSPYEQYF.

The chain links TRBV3-1 to TRBJ2-5; there is no DNA to check the TCRdb D call of TRBD2. The CDR3 sequence is 19 residues long. Germline V gives CDR1 LGHDT, CDR2 YNNKEL (reference sequence). This CDR3 is CASSQERGLAVGGRETQYF.

The V and J genes are TRBV7-9 and TRBJ2-5; absent DNA, TCRdb's TRBD1 call cannot be checked. Germline CDR1 and CDR2: SEHNR and FQNEAQ (reference sequence). The CDR3 is made up of 15 amino acids. The CDR3 is CASSFTGASQETQYF.

V gene TRBV7-9 combines with J gene TRBJ1-1; there is no DNA to check the TCRdb D call of TRBD1. CDR1 SEHNR and CDR2 FQNEAQ come from the germline V gene (reference sequence). The CDR3 is made up of 14 amino acids. CDR3 sequence reads: CASSPDRGSTEAFF.

The chain uses TRBV4-2 and TRBJ1-3. CDR1 and CDR2 (germline): LGHNA, YNFKEQ. The CDR3 consists of 16 residues. CDR3 loop: CASSPSRSVGGNTIYF.

The chain is built from TRBV12-3 or TRBV12-4 and TRBJ2-7; TCRdb picks TRBD1, but there is no DNA to check that call. CDR3 length: 14 amino acids. The CDR3 loop reads CASRGGRTAYEQYF.

This chain links TRBV12-3 or TRBV12-4 with TRBJ2-7; there is no DNA to check the TCRdb D call of TRBD1. The length of the CDR3 is 14 residues. The CDR3 here is CASTWDRGAYEQYF.

V usage is TRBV5-4 and J usage is TRBJ2-1; no DNA is available, so the TRBD2 call from TCRdb remains unchecked. This CDR3 comprises 16 residues. Germline loops: CDR1 SGHNT, CDR2 YYREEE (reference sequence). CDR3: CASSRTSGGVDNEQFF.

The V gene is TRBV12-3 or TRBV12-4, the J gene TRBJ1-4; TCRdb calls TRBD1, which cannot be checked without DNA. The CDR3 spans 15 residues. The CDR3: CASKGQGARVEKLFF.

The chain employs TRBV12-3 or TRBV12-4 and TRBJ1-1; lacking DNA, the TRBD1 call made by TCRdb goes unchecked. CDR3 length equals 16 residues. The CDR3 is CASSPMRTGGFTEAFF.

This chain joins TRBV12-5 and TRBJ1-1; TCRdb's D call of TRBD1 is untestable without DNA. The CDR3 spans 15 residues. The germline gives CDR1 LGHNT, CDR2 FRNRAP. The CDR3 loop is CASGLAATGPTEAFF.

This sequence joins TRBV27 and TRBJ2-5; lacking DNA, the TRBD1 call made by TCRdb goes unchecked. This CDR3 is 14 amino acids long. Germline CDR1 reads MNHEY; CDR2 reads SMNVEV (reference sequence). Here the CDR3 reads CASSPRASGETQYF.

V usage is TRBV6-1 and J usage is TRBJ1-2. The CDR3 contains 13 residues. Germline V CDR1 and CDR2: MNHNS, SASEGT. CDR3 residues: CASRSNSNYGYTF.

The chain combines TRBV19 with TRBJ1-5; checking the TCRdb D call of TRBD1 is not possible without DNA. Germline lookup yields CDR1 LNHDA and CDR2 SQIVND (reference sequence). The CDR3 extends over 14 amino acids. This CDR3 reads CASSIGTGHQPQHF.

The chain recombines TRBV7-8 with TRBJ2-5; TCRdb reports TRBD1, a call that lacks DNA to check it against. Germline V gene sequence: CDR1 SGHVS, CDR2 FQNEAQ. The CDR3 totals 14 residues. The CDR3 reads CASGLRGGRETQYF.

The J gene is TRBJ2-4, the V gene TRBV19; the TCRdb call, TRBD1, lacks DNA for checking. The CDR3 totals 14 residues. The germline V gene encodes CDR1 LNHDA and CDR2 SQIVND (reference sequence). CDR3 protein: CASSLSGGKNIQYF.

The J gene is TRBJ2-1, the V gene TRBV2; the D call of TRBD1 rests on TCRdb alone, since no DNA is present to check it. This CDR3 comprises 13 residues. CDR1 and CDR2 from the germline V gene are SNHLY and FYNNEI. CDR3 amino acids: CASSESGLGEQFF.

This chain links TRBV18 with TRBJ1-2. This CDR3 has 14 residues. Germline CDR1 is KGHSH and CDR2 is LQKENI. The CDR3 here is CASSPTGSNYGYTF. Together with reference TRBV18 and TRBJ1-2, the CDR3 gives the full variable domain: NAGVMQNPRHLVRRRGQEARLRCSPMKGHSHVYWYRQLPEEGLKFMVYLQKENIIDESGMPKERFSAEFPKEGPSILRIQQVVRGDSAAYFCASSPTGSNYGYTFGSGTRLTVV.